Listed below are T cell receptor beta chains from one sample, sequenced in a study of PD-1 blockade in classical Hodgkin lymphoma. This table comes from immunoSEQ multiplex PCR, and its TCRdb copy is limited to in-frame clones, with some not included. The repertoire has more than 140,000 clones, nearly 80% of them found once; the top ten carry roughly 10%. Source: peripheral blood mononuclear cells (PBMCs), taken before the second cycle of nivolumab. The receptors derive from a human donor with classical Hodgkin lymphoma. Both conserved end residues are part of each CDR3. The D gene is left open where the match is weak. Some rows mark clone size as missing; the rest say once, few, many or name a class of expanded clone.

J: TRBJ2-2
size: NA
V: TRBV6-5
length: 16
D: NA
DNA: TGTGCCAGCAGTTACACCGGGACAAGGAACACCGGGGAGCTGTTTTTT
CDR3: CASSYTGTRNTGELFF

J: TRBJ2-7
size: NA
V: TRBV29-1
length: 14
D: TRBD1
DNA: TGCAGCGTTGGGACAGGGGGTCTTTCCTACGAGCAGTACTTC
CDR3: CSVGTGGLSYEQYF

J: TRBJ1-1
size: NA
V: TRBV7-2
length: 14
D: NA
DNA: TGTGCCAGCAGCTTTGGGCCAGGGGAAACTGAAGCTTTCTTT
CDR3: CASSFGPGETEAFF

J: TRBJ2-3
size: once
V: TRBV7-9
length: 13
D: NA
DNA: TGTGCCAGCAGCCCCGGACCCACAGATACGCAGTATTTT
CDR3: CASSPGPTDTQYF

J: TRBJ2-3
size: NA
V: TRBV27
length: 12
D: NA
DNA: TGTGCCAGCAGATACCGGACGGGTACGCAGTATTTT
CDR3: CASRYRTGTQYF

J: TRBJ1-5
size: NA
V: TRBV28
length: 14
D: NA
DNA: TGTGCCAGCAGTTTAAGTGGGCGCTTCCAGCCCCAGCATTTT
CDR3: CASSLSGRFQPQHF

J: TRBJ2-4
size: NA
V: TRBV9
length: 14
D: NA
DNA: TGTGCCAGCAGCGGCAGTCCTAAAGGGGACATTCAGTACTTC
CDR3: CASSGSPKGDIQYF

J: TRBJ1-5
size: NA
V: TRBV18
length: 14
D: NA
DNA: TGTGCCAGCTCACCACCGGGAGGGAATCAGCCCCAGCATTTT
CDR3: CASSPPGGNQPQHF

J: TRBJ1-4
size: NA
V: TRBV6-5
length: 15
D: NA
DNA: TGTGCCAGCAGTTATCGTTGGGCAACTAATGAAAAACTGTTTTTT
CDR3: CASSYRWATNEKLFF

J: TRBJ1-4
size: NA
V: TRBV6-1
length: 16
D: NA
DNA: TGTGCCAGCAGTGTCTGGACAGTTGCAACTAATGAAAAACTGTTTTTT
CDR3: CASSVWTVATNEKLFF

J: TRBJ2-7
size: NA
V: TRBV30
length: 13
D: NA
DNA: TGTGCCTGGAGTAACCAGGGCCCTGACGAGCAGTACTTC
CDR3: CAWSNQGPDEQYF

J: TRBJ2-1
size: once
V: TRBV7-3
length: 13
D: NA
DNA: TGTGCCAGCAGCTTAAGGGGAGTCAGAGAGCAGTTCTTC
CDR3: CASSLRGVREQFF

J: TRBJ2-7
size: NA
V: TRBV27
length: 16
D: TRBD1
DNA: TGTGCCAGCAGTTTCCTCGAGACAGGGGGCACCTACGAGCAGTACTTC
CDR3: CASSFLETGGTYEQYF

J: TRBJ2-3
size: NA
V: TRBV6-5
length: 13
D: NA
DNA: TGTGCCAGCAGCGTGACTATGGGGGATACGCAGTATTTT
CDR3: CASSVTMGDTQYF

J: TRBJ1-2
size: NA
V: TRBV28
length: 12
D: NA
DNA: TGTGCCCAAAGGCAGGCGAGTTATGGCTACACCTTC
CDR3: CAQRQASYGYTF

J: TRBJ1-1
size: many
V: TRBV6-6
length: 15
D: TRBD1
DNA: TGTGCCAGCAGGCAACAGGGGCGCGGGGTTGTTGAAGCTTTCTTT
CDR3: CASRQQGRGVVEAFF

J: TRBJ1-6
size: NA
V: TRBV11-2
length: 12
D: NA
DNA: TGTGCCAGCAGTATACGGGATTCACCCCTCCACTTT
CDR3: CASSIRDSPLHF

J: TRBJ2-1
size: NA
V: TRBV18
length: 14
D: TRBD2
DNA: TGTGCCAGCTCACCTCTAGCGGGAGCGGCTGAGCAGTTCTTC
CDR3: CASSPLAGAAEQFF

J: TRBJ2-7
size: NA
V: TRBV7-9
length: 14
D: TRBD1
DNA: TGTGCCAGCAGCTTAGAGACAGGGGGCGTCGAGCAGTACTTC
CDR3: CASSLETGGVEQYF

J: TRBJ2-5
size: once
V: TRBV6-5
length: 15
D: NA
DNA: TGTGCCAGCAGTTACGTCGACAGGGCGGGAGGTACCCAGTACTTC
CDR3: CASSYVDRAGGTQYF

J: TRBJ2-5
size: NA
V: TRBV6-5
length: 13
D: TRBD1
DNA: TGTGCCAGCAGAAGGGACAGGGGAGAGACCCAGTACTTC
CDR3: CASRRDRGETQYF

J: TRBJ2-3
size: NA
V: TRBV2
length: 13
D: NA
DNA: TGTGCCAGCCTGACCGAATACACAGATACGCAGTATTTT
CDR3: CASLTEYTDTQYF

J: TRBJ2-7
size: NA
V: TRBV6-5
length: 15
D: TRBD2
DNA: TGTGCCAGCAGGCGCGATGGTGGGGGGGTGGTCGAGCAGTACTTC
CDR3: CASRRDGGGVVEQYF

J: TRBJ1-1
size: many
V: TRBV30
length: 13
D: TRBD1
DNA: TGTGCCTGGAGTGTAAAGGGGGCACGGACCGCTTTCTTT
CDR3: CAWSVKGARTAFF

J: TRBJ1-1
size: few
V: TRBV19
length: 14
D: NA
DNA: TGTGCCAGTAGTATGTTGGCAGGGAACACTGAAGCTTTCTTT
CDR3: CASSMLAGNTEAFF

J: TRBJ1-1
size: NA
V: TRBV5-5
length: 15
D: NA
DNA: TGTGCCAGCAGCTTATTTATAGGGAGCGCTCCTGAAGCTTTCTTT
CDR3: CASSLFIGSAPEAFF

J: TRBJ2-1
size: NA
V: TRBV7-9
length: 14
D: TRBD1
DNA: TGTGCCAGCAACGGACAGGGTTTAAACAATGAGCAGTTCTTC
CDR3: CASNGQGLNNEQFF

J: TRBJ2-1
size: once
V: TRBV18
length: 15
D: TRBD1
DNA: TGTGCCAGCTCACCCGGGACAGGGAATCGTAATGAGCAGTTCTTC
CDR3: CASSPGTGNRNEQFF

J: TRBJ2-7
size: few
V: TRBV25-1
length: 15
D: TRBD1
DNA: TGTGCCAGCAGTGGGGGACAGGCCTACTCCTACGAGCAGTACTTC
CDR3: CASSGGQAYSYEQYF

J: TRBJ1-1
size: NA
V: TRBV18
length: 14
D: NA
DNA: TGTGCCAGCTCACTCAGGACACAAAACACTGAAGCTTTCTTT
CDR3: CASSLRTQNTEAFF

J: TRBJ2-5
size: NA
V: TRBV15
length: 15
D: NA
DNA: TGTGCCACCAGCCCACGCTTAGGGGCCGGGGAGACCCAGTACTTC
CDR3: CATSPRLGAGETQYF

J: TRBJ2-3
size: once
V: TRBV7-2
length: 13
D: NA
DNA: TGTGCCAGCAGCTTCCAGGGCGCAGATACGCAGTATTTT
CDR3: CASSFQGADTQYF

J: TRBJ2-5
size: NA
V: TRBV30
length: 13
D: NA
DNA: TGTGCCTGGAGTCCGACTACCGTTGAGACCCAGTACTTC
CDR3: CAWSPTTVETQYF